The 28 T cell receptor beta chains given below trace back to one sample, sequenced in a study of OX40 agonist ivuxolimab in advanced cancers. TCRdb keeps only in-frame clones here, not all; method: immunoSEQ multiplex PCR. In the table there are 58,000 or so clones, around 81% of which are singletons. The material sequenced was CD4+ or CD8+ T cells sorted from blood, taken in a trial of the OX40 agonist ivuxolimab. The origin of the receptors is an adult with an advanced solid tumor such as melanoma, head and neck, liver or kidney cancer.

The CDR3 bases are TGTGCCAGTATCCTCCAGAACCGTAGAGAGACTGAAGCTTTCTTT. It is translated as CASILQNRRETEAFF. The J gene is TRBJ1-1, the V gene TRBV19; D is undetermined. The CDR3 is 15 residues long. Trimming stripped 7 bases from V and 5 bases from J, with 20 bases between. CDR1 is LNHDA, CDR2 SQIVND, per germline (reference sequence).

J is TRBJ2-7 and V is TRBV2; D is unresolved. The germline V gene has CDR1 SNHLY and CDR2 FYNNEI. CDR3 size: 12 residues. V shed 6 bases and J shed 3 bases, with 9 bases lying between them. The CDR3 nucleotides read TGTGCCAGCAGACCTGACGGCTACGAGCAGTACTTC. Amino acid sequence: CASRPDGYEQYF.

This sequence joins TRBV15 and TRBJ2-1; TRBD1 matches at 9 bases. V shed 1 base and J 7 bases; nucleotides not matched to a gene: 8. The CDR3 totals 16 residues. The germline V gene encodes CDR1 LNHNV and CDR2 YYDKDF (reference sequence). CDR3 sequence reads: CATSRAGTGLRNEQFF. The CDR3 DNA follows: TGTGCCACCAGCAGAGCCGGGACAGGGTTAAGGAATGAGCAGTTCTTC.

The chain employs TRBV6-6 and TRBJ1-4; D is perhaps TRBD1 (6 bases). Germline V gives CDR1 MNHNY, CDR2 SVGAGI (reference sequence). This CDR3 contains 14 residues. The V end was cut by 6 bases, the J end by 3 bases, with 11 bases between. This CDR3 is CASSSQGSNEKLFF. The CDR3 nucleotides are TGTGCCAGCAGCTCCCAGGGGTCTAATGAAAAACTGTTTTTT.

This clone was detected only once. The V call is TRBV28, the J call TRBJ1-2; 7 bases agree with TRBD1. The V and J ends lost 6 bases and 6 bases, in that order; junction bases with no gene match: 13. Germline V CDR1 and CDR2: MDHEN, SYDVKM. The CDR3 is 15 amino acids. CDR3 sequence (DNA): TGTGCCAGCAGCCCCAGGGGGGAGGGAACGCATGGCTACACCTTC. It encodes CASSPRGEGTHGYTF.

Details on this clone: At one end, the junction sequence differs from germline, possibly due to a read error. The same CDR3 also results from other DNA sequences found in this sample. The chain recombines TRBV19 with TRBJ1-1; TRBD1 matches 9 bases. There are 15 residues in the CDR3. CDR1 is LNHDA and CDR2 is SQIVND in the germline V gene (reference sequence). This CDR3 reads CASSPWDRVNTEAFF. The CDR3 region has the DNA TGTGCCAGTAGTCCTTGGGACAGGGTGAACACTGAAGCTTTTTTT.

This chain joins TRBV10-3 and TRBJ2-7; 8 bases line up with TRBD2. With V trimmed by 4 bases and J by 0 bases, 5 bases remained unmatched. The length of the CDR3 is 15 residues. Germline-derived CDR1 and CDR2 are ENHRY and SYGVKD. The CDR3 region has the DNA TGTGCCATCAGTGCGGGCGGGAGGAGCTCCTACGAGCAGTACTTC. It translates to CAISAGGRSSYEQYF.

This clone was observed a few times. The chain's CDR3 is CASSDPGAGTEAFF. Here the CDR3 DNA reads TGTGCCAGCAGTGATCCGGGGGCCGGGACTGAAGCTTTCTTT. The V gene is TRBV2, the J gene TRBJ1-1, with D possibly TRBD1 on 6 matching bases. With 3 bases removed from V and 5 bases from J, the gap between germline ends came to 13 bases. The germline CDR1 and CDR2 sequences are SNHLY and FYNNEI. This CDR3 has 14 residues.

The rearrangement uses TRBV11-2 and TRBJ2-7; perhaps TRBD1 as D (7 bases). This CDR3 contains 15 residues. Trimming took 4 bases from V and 3 from J, leaving 16 bases between them. Germline CDR1 and CDR2: SGHAT and FQNNGV. The CDR3 region is CASSSQGGLIYEQYF. For the CDR3, the DNA is TGTGCCAGCAGCTCTCAGGGGGGACTGATCTACGAGCAGTACTTC.

The rearrangement joins TRBV9 to TRBJ1-2; TRBD1 agrees at 7 bases. The CDR3 contains 13 residues. V was clipped by 2 bases and J by 5 bases; unmatched bases: 3. Germline values: CDR1 SGDLS, CDR2 YYNGEE. The CDR3 loop is CASSVATGYGYTF. In DNA form, the CDR3 reads TGTGCCAGCAGCGTCGCGACAGGGTATGGCTACACCTTC.

This clone was recorded a few times. The J gene is TRBJ1-2, the V gene TRBV18, with D hard to call. CDR3 length: 13 residues. CDR1 and CDR2 from the germline V gene are KGHSH and LQKENI. The V end lost 1 base, the J end lost 8 bases, and 11 bases lay between the germline ends. The CDR3, as DNA: TGTGCCAGCTCACCACTGAGAGATGAAGGCTACACCTTC. It yields the protein CASSPLRDEGYTF.

This chain connects TRBV7-9 to TRBJ2-6; TRBD1 matches at 8 bases. The J segment lost 4 bases and the V segment lost 6 bases, leaving 17 bases of the junction unmatched. CDR1 is SEHNR, CDR2 FQNEAQ, per germline (reference sequence). The CDR3 length is 19 residues. Here the CDR3 reads CASRTDRVNPAPGANVLTF. CDR3 nucleotides: TGTGCCAGCAGGACGGACAGGGTAAACCCGGCTCCCGGGGCCAACGTCCTGACTTTC.

This clone was seen more than once but under ten times. The rearrangement uses TRBV18 and TRBJ2-7; either TRBD1 or TRBD2 may fit D (5 bases each). Germline assignment: CDR1 KGHSH and CDR2 LQKENI. The CDR3 consists of 13 residues. With 4 bases removed from V and 5 bases from J, the gap between germline ends came to 12 bases. CDR3 nucleotide sequence: TGTGCCAGCTCACGAGGGGTCCACGACGAGCAGTACTTC. Translation: CASSRGVHDEQYF.

This clone has more than one count but fewer than ten. The V call is TRBV2, the J call TRBJ1-2; D remains unclear. Trimming took off 1 base at V and 7 bases at J, with 4 bases between the two ends. Germline V CDR1 and CDR2: SNHLY, FYNNEI. The CDR3 is made up of 11 amino acids. Here the CDR3 reads CASSEDGGYTF. In nucleotides, the CDR3 is TGTGCCAGCAGTGAAGACGGTGGCTACACCTTC.

CDR3 in DNA: TGTGCCAGCAGCGCCCAACTGGGAGGTGTCTATGGCTACACCTTC. Translated, it gives CASSAQLGGVYGYTF. The rearrangement links TRBV9 to TRBJ1-2; no firm D call. CDR3 length: 15 amino acids. V lost 3 bases, J lost 4 bases, and 16 bases lay in between. Germline loops: CDR1 SGDLS, CDR2 YYNGEE.

The chain is built from TRBV19 and TRBJ2-1; 11 bases line up with TRBD2. CDR3 length: 15 residues. Germline assignment: CDR1 LNHDA and CDR2 SQIVND (reference sequence). V was pared by 5 bases and J by 5 bases, with 5 bases of the junction left unmatched. In DNA, the CDR3 is TGTGCCAGTAGTTTAGCGGGAGGGCCGAACAATGAGCAGTTCTTC. The encoded protein is CASSLAGGPNNEQFF.

Only one count was recorded for this clone. The chain is built from TRBV27 and TRBJ1-2; weak D call: TRBD1 (5 bases). The V end lost 0 bases, the J end lost 4 bases, and 9 bases lay between the germline ends. The germline V gene has CDR1 MNHEY and CDR2 SMNVEV (reference sequence). This CDR3 has 14 residues. DNA of the CDR3: TGTGCCAGCAGTTTATCGAGGCAGGGCTATGGCTACACCTTC. This codes for CASSLSRQGYGYTF.

The chain is built from TRBV6-4 and TRBJ1-2; no clear D. Germline values: CDR1 MRHNA, CDR2 SNTAGT. The CDR3 totals 14 residues. Trimming shortened V by 6 bases and J by 0 bases, and 11 bases separated the two germline ends. The chain's CDR3 is CASSPGSPNYGYTF. The CDR3 DNA is TGTGCCAGCAGCCCGGGATCGCCTAACTATGGCTACACCTTC.

This clone has a single count. This chain joins TRBV11-2 and TRBJ1-2; D is ambiguous. Germline CDR1 is SGHAT and CDR2 is FQNNGV. The V gene lost 4 bases and the J gene lost 4 bases, with 10 bases spanning the gap. CDR3 length: 13 amino acids. The CDR3 loop reads CASSSVLGYGYTF. The CDR3 DNA is TGTGCCAGCAGCTCCGTTTTAGGCTATGGCTACACCTTC.

This rearrangement joins TRBV2 to TRBJ2-7, with 8 bases lining up with TRBD1. Germline-derived CDR1 and CDR2 are SNHLY and FYNNEI. The J segment lost 7 bases and the V segment lost 3 bases, leaving 11 bases of the junction unmatched. The CDR3 has 15 amino acids. The CDR3 sequence is CASSDPGQVPWEQYF. DNA of the CDR3: TGTGCCAGCAGTGATCCGGGACAGGTCCCTTGGGAGCAGTACTTC.

V and J are TRBV9 and TRBJ1-4; 7 bases fit TRBD1. This CDR3 is 15 amino acids long. V gave up 2 bases and J gave up 5 bases; unmatched junction bases: 6. In germline, CDR1 is SGDLS, CDR2 YYNGEE. CDR3 sequence: CASSVSTGRNEKLFF. The CDR3, as DNA: TGTGCCAGCAGCGTCTCGACAGGGAGGAATGAAAAACTGTTTTTT. Together with reference TRBV9 and TRBJ1-4, the CDR3 gives the full variable domain: DSGVTQTPKHLITATGQRVTLRCSPRSGDLSVYWYQQSLDQGLQFLIQYYNGEERAKGNILERFSAQQFPDLHSELNLSSLELGDSALYFCASSVSTGRNEKLFFGSGTQLSVL.

This clone was seen a handful of times. V and J are TRBV19 and TRBJ2-1, with 7 bases matching TRBD1. Germline CDR1 is LNHDA and CDR2 is SQIVND (reference sequence). This CDR3 is 17 amino acids long. Germline trimming cut 3 bases from V and 2 bases from J; bases unmatched to any gene: 10. The CDR3 reads CASSIRRTGGPYNEQFF. The CDR3 DNA reads as TGTGCCAGTAGTATCCGCCGGACAGGTGGGCCCTACAATGAGCAGTTCTTC.

The gene calls are TRBV10-3 and TRBJ2-4, with D perhaps TRBD1 (6 bases). The CDR3 extends over 13 amino acids. Trimming pared 3 bases from V and 4 bases from J, leaving 7 bases between. Germline V gene sequence: CDR1 ENHRY, CDR2 SYGVKD. Here the CDR3 reads CAISEQGKNIQYF. The DNA for the CDR3 is TGTGCCATCAGTGAACAGGGTAAAAACATTCAGTACTTC.

V is TRBV7-9 and J is TRBJ2-1; 9 nucleotides match TRBD1. Per the germline V gene, CDR1 is SEHNR and CDR2 is FQNEAQ (reference sequence). The ends lost 5 bases at V and 5 bases at J; junction bases unmatched: 10. The CDR3 loop spans 16 amino acids. The CDR3 here is CASSGAGTGPDNEQFF. CDR3 nucleotide sequence: TGTGCCAGCAGCGGCGCCGGGACAGGGCCGGACAATGAGCAGTTCTTC.

The chain uses TRBV18 and TRBJ1-1; no clear D. Germline lookup yields CDR1 KGHSH and CDR2 LQKENI. This CDR3 region has 15 residues. V gave up 3 bases and J gave up 4 bases, with 15 bases separating them. CDR3 sequence: CASSPRQTSITEAFF. CDR3 nucleotides: TGTGCCAGCTCACCTCGCCAGACTTCAATCACTGAAGCTTTCTTT.

V and J are TRBV5-1 and TRBJ2-1; the D gene is possibly TRBD2 (6 bases). Germline V gene lookup returns CDR1 SGHRS and CDR2 YFSETQ. The length of the CDR3 is 14 residues. Between the trimmed V and J ends, which lost 6 bases and 5 bases, there was a span of 15 bases. CDR3 protein: CASNPSGPHNEQFF. CDR3 DNA: TGCGCCAGCAACCCAAGCGGGCCTCACAATGAGCAGTTCTTC.

The J gene is TRBJ2-3, the V gene TRBV27; 8 bases match TRBD2. Trimming took 2 bases from V and 4 from J; bases not matched to a gene: 8. The germline gives CDR1 MNHEY, CDR2 SMNVEV (reference sequence). CDR3 length: 16 amino acids. The DNA of the CDR3 is TGTGCCAGCAGTTTAAGGCGGGGGGCAGCACCAGATACGCAGTATTTT. Its protein is CASSLRRGAAPDTQYF.

This rearrangement joins TRBV29-1 to TRBJ1-1, with unresolved D. V was trimmed by 7 bases and J by 7 bases, leaving 16 bases between them. Germline CDR1 reads SQVTM; CDR2 reads ANQGSEA. This CDR3 is built from 12 residues. DNA for the CDR3: TGCAGCGCCGCGACATCCCCCGTTGAAGCTTTCTTT. It yields the protein CSAATSPVEAFF.